The clone carrying this T cell receptor beta chain was seen more than once but under ten times. Antigen specificity is unknown. This entry is derived from a study of T cells in Graves' hyperthyroidism and ophthalmopathy. Looking at the study overall: Peripheral blood samples were taken at initial diagnosis, prior to any treatment.

The V gene end was trimmed by 6 bases and the J gene end by 8 bases; junction bases not matched to a gene: 10. This CDR3 has 14 residues. Germline V lookup: CDR1 MNHEY, CDR2 SVGEGT. Whole-study findings and limits: The blood repertoire included most of the expanded thyroid clonotypes above 0.001.

The source material, RNA transcripts, was used to amplify TCR beta CDR3 regions. TCR CDR3 regions were first amplified by RT-PCR with HTBI primers. TCRdb re-derived calls from the multiplex PCR reads in MiXCR, one entry per CDR3 protein. The sample lists 150,000 or so distinct CDR3 sequences; about a tenth were seen once. Sequencing was carried out using blood. This TCR derives from a woman aged 18-29 years with Graves' hyperthyroidism that later progressed to Graves' ophthalmopathy. The chain is built from TRBV6-2 or TRBV6-3 and TRBJ1-2; 9 bases are a match to TRBD1. The CDR3 DNA sequence: TGTGCCAGCAGCCATCGGGGACAGGGCGAAGGCTACACCTTC. It yields the protein CASSHRGQGEGYTF.